The 26 T cell receptor beta chains below all came from one sample that was sequenced in a study of blood T cell repertoires in COVID-19. Repertoires were generated with immunoSEQ multiplex PCR, while TCRdb's copy carries only in-frame clones and drops some. The data hold over 45,000 clones, with roughly 84% observed a single time. Material for sequencing was peripheral blood. These receptors originate from a man in his 70s with acute or convalescent COVID-19.

Written as DNA, the CDR3 is TGCGCCAGCAGCTTCCTACAGGGGGCGCGGGAGACCCAGTACTTC. This codes for CASSFLQGARETQYF. The chain carries TRBV5-1 and TRBJ2-5, with 9 bases lining up with TRBD1. V was pared by 2 bases and J by 5 bases, with 7 bases of the junction left unmatched. The CDR3 is made up of 15 amino acids. Germline V gene lookup returns CDR1 SGHRS and CDR2 YFSETQ. The whole variable domain, remainder taken from reference TRBV5-1 and TRBJ2-5, is KAGVTQTPRYLIKTRGQQVTLSCSPISGHRSVSWYQQTPGQGLQFLFEYFSETQRNKGNFPGRFSGRQFSNSRSEMNVSTLELGDSALYLCASSFLQGARETQYFGPGTRLLVL.

The chain uses TRBV6-2 or TRBV6-3 and TRBJ1-1; 11 bases are shared with TRBD1. The V and J ends lost 6 bases and 5 bases, in that order; junction bases with no gene match: 5. This CDR3 has 14 residues. Germline loops: CDR1 MNHEY, CDR2 SVGEGT. This CDR3 is CASSRDRGGTEAFF. CDR3 sequence (DNA): TGTGCCAGCAGCCGGGACAGGGGGGGAACTGAAGCTTTCTTT.

Only a few counts were recorded for this clone. The chain uses TRBV4-3 and TRBJ1-3; 10 bases match TRBD1. Germline values: CDR1 LGHNA, CDR2 YSLEER. Unmatched junction bases numbered 11, after V lost 3 bases and J lost 3 bases. The CDR3 is made up of 18 amino acids. This CDR3 reads CASSHHRGDRGNGNTIYF. CDR3 nucleotide sequence: TGCGCCAGCAGCCACCATCGTGGGGACAGGGGTAATGGAAACACCATATATTTT.

The chain uses TRBV23-1 and TRBJ2-7, with 9 bases that match TRBD2. TRBV23-1 is assigned to the ORF class and has an uncertain function. Trimming at V came to 2 bases and at J to 1 base, leaving 3 bases not matched to a gene. CDR3 length: 15 amino acids. The CDR3 is CASSQGTSQSYEQYF. CDR3 in DNA: TGCGCCAGCAGTCAAGGGACTAGCCAATCCTACGAGCAGTACTTC.

This rearrangement joins TRBV27 to TRBJ2-7, with 14 bases that match TRBD2. CDR1 and CDR2 from the germline V gene are MNHEY and SMNVEV (reference sequence). The CDR3 runs 17 residues. V trimming: 7 bases; J trimming: 2 bases; junction bases outside the gene matches: 10. The DNA of the CDR3 is TGTGCCAGCAAGCAAGGACTAGCGGGGGGCTTCCCCTACGAGCAGTACTTC. It specifies CASKQGLAGGFPYEQYF.

This chain links TRBV11-1 with TRBJ1-6; D not certain. Deletions cut 4 bases from V and 7 bases from J, with 8 bases between. CDR1 and CDR2 (germline): SGHAT, FQDESV (reference sequence). The CDR3 loop spans 13 amino acids. CDR3 sequence reads: CASSWEKNSPLHF. CDR3 DNA: TGTGCCAGCAGCTGGGAGAAAAATTCACCCCTCCACTTT. Combining the CDR3 with reference TRBV11-1 and TRBJ1-6 gives the whole variable domain EAEVAQSPRYKITEKSQAVAFWCDPISGHATLYWYRQILGQGPELLVQFQDESVVDDSQLPKDRFSAERLKGVDSTLKIQPAELGDSAMYLCASSWEKNSPLHFGNGTRLTVT.

V gene TRBV6-6 combines with J gene TRBJ1-3; unclear D gene. The CDR3 spans 17 residues. From germline, CDR1 is MNHNY and CDR2 SVGAGI (reference sequence). Trimming left V 5 bases short and J 0 bases short, with 17 bases between. CDR3 sequence: CASSPRLGGSSGNTIYF. As DNA, the CDR3 is TGTGCCAGCAGTCCCCGGTTAGGCGGCAGCTCTGGAAACACCATATATTTT.

The J gene is TRBJ2-3, the V gene TRBV5-1, with 7 bases lining up with TRBD2. With V trimmed by 3 bases and J by 4 bases, 11 bases remained unmatched. The CDR3 totals 16 residues. CDR1 and CDR2 (germline): SGHRS, YFSETQ. CDR3 bases: TGCGCCAGCAGCTCCGCCCGGGCCGCGGGGGCAGATACGCAGTATTTT. As protein: CASSSARAAGADTQYF.

The J gene is TRBJ2-1, the V gene TRBV19; a weak D match, TRBD2 (5 bases). From germline, CDR1 is LNHDA and CDR2 SQIVND (reference sequence). V lost 3 bases to trimming and J lost 0 bases, with 12 bases between them. The CDR3 totals 16 residues. CDR3 sequence: CASSMGSPSSYNEQFF. The DNA of the CDR3 is TGTGCCAGTAGTATGGGGAGTCCGAGCTCCTACAATGAGCAGTTCTTC.

The V gene is TRBV2, the J gene TRBJ2-7, with D perhaps TRBD2 (10 bases). The germline CDR1 and CDR2 sequences are SNHLY and FYNNEI. V lost 11 bases to trimming and J lost 7 bases, with 24 bases between them. The CDR3 has 14 residues. The CDR3 protein is CAGALLAGQGEQYF. As DNA, the CDR3 is TGTGCCGGTGCGCTACTAGCGGGACAGGGAGAGCAGTACTTC.

The chain combines TRBV5-1 with TRBJ2-1; 12 bases match TRBD2. Germline V lookup: CDR1 SGHRS, CDR2 YFSETQ. The CDR3 totals 17 residues. V lost 3 bases to trimming and J lost 5 bases; unmatched junction nucleotides: 9. DNA for the CDR3: TGCGCCAGCAGCTCTAATAGGCCTAGCGGGAGGGACAATGAGCAGTTCTTC. This sequence encodes CASSSNRPSGRDNEQFF.

V usage is TRBV7-2 and J usage is TRBJ1-3; D possibly corresponds to TRBD1 (6 bases). CDR3 length: 14 amino acids. V was cut by 5 bases and J by 7 bases, with 15 bases left in between. CDR1 and CDR2 (germline): SGHTA, FQGNSA. DNA of the CDR3: TGTGCCAGCAGCCAACAGGGATTAGGGAACACCATATATTTT. Amino acids: CASSQQGLGNTIYF.

This chain's CDR3 is CASSRRGQREQFF. The CDR3, as DNA: TGTGCCAGCAGTCGAAGGGGGCAGAGAGAGCAGTTCTTC. This chain connects TRBV12-3 or TRBV12-4 to TRBJ2-1; 7 bases line up with TRBD1. CDR3 length equals 13 residues. Germline trimming cut 5 bases from V and 10 bases from J; bases unmatched to any gene: 8.

V and J are TRBV24-1 and TRBJ1-1; 8 bases are a match to TRBD1. The V segment lost 4 bases and the J segment 4 bases; nucleotides outside the gene matches: 7. The CDR3 contains 15 residues. Germline assignment: CDR1 KGHDR and CDR2 SFDVKD. The CDR3 protein is CATSDSGGAITEAFF. The CDR3 DNA follows: TGTGCCACCAGTGACTCAGGGGGCGCGATCACTGAAGCTTTCTTT.

This chain links TRBV6-5 with TRBJ1-4; 11 bases map to TRBD1. V lost 4 bases, J lost 7 bases, and 5 bases stayed unmatched. The germline V gene has CDR1 MNHEY and CDR2 SVGAGI. The length of the CDR3 is 15 residues. The CDR3 nucleotides read TGTGCCAGCAGTTTCGTCGGACAGGGGGCTGAAAAACTGTTTTTT. This encodes CASSFVGQGAEKLFF.

The V call is TRBV12-3 or TRBV12-4, the J call TRBJ1-2; D remains unclear. V was clipped by 5 bases and J by 3 bases, with 10 bases between them. The CDR3 sequence is 13 residues long. CDR3 bases: TGTGCCAGCAGTGGGCAACTGGACTATGGCTACACCTTC. This sequence encodes CASSGQLDYGYTF.

The sample holds one count of this clone. V is TRBV19 and J is TRBJ1-5; TRBD1 agrees at 8 bases. V lost 10 bases and J lost 9; bases outside the gene matches: 8. CDR1 and CDR2 (germline): LNHDA, SQIVND (reference sequence). The CDR3 has 12 residues. The CDR3 is CATLQGAGPQHF. In nucleotides, the CDR3 is TGTGCCACCCTTCAGGGGGCAGGGCCCCAGCATTTT.

The rearrangement uses TRBV24-1 and TRBJ2-2; no reliable D call. V was pared by 3 bases and J by 0 bases, with 10 bases between. The length of the CDR3 is 16 residues. CDR1 KGHDR and CDR2 SFDVKD come from the germline V gene. The CDR3: CATSDASFANTGELFF. As DNA, the CDR3 is TGTGCCACCAGTGATGCGTCCTTCGCGAACACCGGGGAGCTGTTTTTT.

This clone was recorded only once. CDR3 coding DNA: TGTGCCAGCAGTCCCGGGGGGGACTCGGATGGGGGCGAGCAGTACTTC. The encoded protein is CASSPGGDSDGGEQYF. The V and J genes are TRBV28 and TRBJ2-7; 8 nucleotides align to TRBD2. The CDR3 spans 16 residues. Unmatched junction bases numbered 15, after V lost 5 bases and J lost 6 bases. From germline, CDR1 is MDHEN and CDR2 SYDVKM.

This chain links TRBV19 with TRBJ1-4; TRBD1 matches 9 bases. The CDR3 spans 15 residues. Germline V CDR1 and CDR2: LNHDA, SQIVND (reference sequence). V shed 3 bases, J shed 7 bases, and the junction held 6 bases outside the gene matches. In DNA form, the CDR3 reads TGTGCCAGTAGTATCGGAAGGACAGGGGCTGAAAAACTGTTTTTT. Encoded protein: CASSIGRTGAEKLFF.

The gene calls are TRBV14 and TRBJ1-2; D remains unclear. Trimming shortened V by 4 bases and J by 1 base, and 16 bases separated the two germline ends. The CDR3 has 16 residues. Per germline, CDR1 SGHDN and CDR2 FVKESK. CDR3 coding DNA: TGTGCCAGCAGCCGGCACGAGGGCAGCCTTAACTATGGCTACACCTTC. This encodes CASSRHEGSLNYGYTF.

The V call is TRBV28, the J call TRBJ1-4; 8 positions match TRBD1. Germline loops: CDR1 MDHEN, CDR2 SYDVKM. V lost 7 bases and J lost 8; bases outside the gene matches: 18. This CDR3 contains 17 residues. As DNA, the CDR3 is TGTGCCAGCAAGGGACCATCCGGGACAGGTGATTCGGAAAAACTGTTTTTT. It translates to CASKGPSGTGDSEKLFF.

The rearrangement uses TRBV28 and TRBJ2-5; 8 positions agree with TRBD1. This CDR3 spans 15 amino acids. Germline-derived CDR1 and CDR2 are MDHEN and SYDVKM. The ends lost 5 bases at V and 5 bases at J; junction bases unmatched: 10. The CDR3 nucleotides read TGTGCCAGCAGTCCCCAAAAACAGGGGGTGGAGACCCAGTACTTC. Translating it yields CASSPQKQGVETQYF.

V gene TRBV30 combines with J gene TRBJ1-1; tentatively, D is TRBD1 (6 bases). The CDR3 extends over 15 amino acids. V lost 3 bases and J lost 0, with 14 bases in between. From germline, CDR1 is GTSNPN and CDR2 SVGIG (reference sequence). The CDR3 nucleotides read TGTGCCTGGAGGGGAACAGGGACCATGAACACTGAAGCTTTCTTT. Encoded protein: CAWRGTGTMNTEAFF.

DNA for the CDR3: TGTGCCACCAACGACAGGGGAGGCTACAATGAGCAGTTCTTC. As protein: CATNDRGGYNEQFF. The chain combines TRBV19 with TRBJ2-1; TRBD1 matches at 8 bases. There are 14 residues in the CDR3. The V gene end was trimmed by 10 bases and the J gene end by 3 bases; junction bases not matched to a gene: 8. From germline, CDR1 is LNHDA and CDR2 SQIVND (reference sequence).

As DNA, the CDR3 is TGTGCCAGCAGCTTAGGAGGGAGGCGGGTAGAGACCCAGTACTTC. It specifies CASSLGGRRVETQYF. J is TRBJ2-5 and V is TRBV7-2, with D possibly TRBD2 on 6 matching bases. CDR3 length equals 15 residues. Trimming stripped 1 base from V and 4 bases from J, with 13 bases between. The V gene's germline CDR1 is SGHTA and CDR2 FQGNSA. Full variable domain (rest looked up from reference TRBV7-2 and TRBJ2-5): GAGVSQSPSNKVTEKGKDVELRCDPISGHTALYWYRQSLGQGLEFLIYFQGNSAPDKSGLPSDRFSAERTGGSVSTLTIQRTQQEDSAVYLCASSLGGRRVETQYFGPGTRLLVL.